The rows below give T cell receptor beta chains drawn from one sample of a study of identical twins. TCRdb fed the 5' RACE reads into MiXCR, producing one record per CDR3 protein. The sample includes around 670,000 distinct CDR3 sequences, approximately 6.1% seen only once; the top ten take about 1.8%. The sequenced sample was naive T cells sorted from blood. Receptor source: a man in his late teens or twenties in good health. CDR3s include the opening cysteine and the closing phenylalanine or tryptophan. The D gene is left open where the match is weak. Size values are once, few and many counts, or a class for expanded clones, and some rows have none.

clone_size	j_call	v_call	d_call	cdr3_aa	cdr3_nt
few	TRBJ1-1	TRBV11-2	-	CASTPRGRVTEAFF	TGTGCCAGCACCCCCCGGGGGAGAGTCACTGAAGCTTTCTTT
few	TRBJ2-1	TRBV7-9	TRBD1	CASSTDRDPYNEQFF	TGTGCCAGCAGCACCGACAGGGATCCCTACAATGAGCAGTTCTTC
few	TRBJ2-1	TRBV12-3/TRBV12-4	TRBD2	CASSFSGRASNEQFF	TGTGCCAGCAGTTTCAGCGGGAGGGCCTCCAATGAGCAGTTCTTC
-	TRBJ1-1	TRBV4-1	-	CASSQTEQNTEAFF	TGCGCCAGCAGCCAGACAGAGCAGAACACTGAAGCTTTCTTT
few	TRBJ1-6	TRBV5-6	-	CASSLMSGGGSSPLHF	TGTGCCAGCAGCTTGATGTCCGGCGGGGGGAGTTCACCCCTCCACTTT
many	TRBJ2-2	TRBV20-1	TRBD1	CSARRDSAGELFF	TGCAGTGCTAGAAGGGACAGCGCCGGGGAGCTGTTTTTT
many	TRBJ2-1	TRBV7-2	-	CASSSGRINHNEQFF	TGTGCCAGCAGCTCGGGACGTATAAATCACAATGAGCAGTTCTTC
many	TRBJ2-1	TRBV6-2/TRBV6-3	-	CASRGGGVVNEQFF	TGTGCCAGCAGGGGAGGGGGAGTCGTCAATGAGCAGTTCTTC
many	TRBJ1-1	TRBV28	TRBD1	CASSRPGQGYSTEAFF	TGTGCCAGCAGCCGACCGGGACAGGGGTATAGTACTGAAGCTTTCTTT
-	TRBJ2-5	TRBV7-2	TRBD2	CASSSWTSGTQETQYF	TGTGCCAGCAGTTCATGGACTAGCGGCACTCAAGAGACCCAGTACTTC
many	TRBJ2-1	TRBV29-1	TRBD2	CSVEGASGTGYNEQFF	TGCAGCGTTGAAGGGGCTAGCGGGACGGGGTACAATGAGCAGTTCTTC
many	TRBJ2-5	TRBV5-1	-	CASRKQETQYF	TGCGCCAGCCGCAAACAAGAGACCCAGTACTTC
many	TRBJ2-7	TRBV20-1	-	CSARGPRLYEQYF	TGCAGTGCTAGAGGACCTCGCCTCTACGAGCAGTACTTC
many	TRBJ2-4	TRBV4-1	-	CASSQDLNVYF	TGCGCCAGCAGCCAAGATTTAAACGTGTACTTC
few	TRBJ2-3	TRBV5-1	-	CASTGADTQYF	TGCGCCAGCACGGGGGCAGATACGCAGTATTTT
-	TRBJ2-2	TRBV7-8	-	CASSLKASTEGTGELFF	TGTGCCAGCAGCCTGAAAGCTAGCACCGAAGGCACCGGGGAGCTGTTTTTT
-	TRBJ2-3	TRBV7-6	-	CASSDRDFPTDTQYF	TGTGCCAGCAGCGACCGGGACTTCCCCACAGATACGCAGTATTTT
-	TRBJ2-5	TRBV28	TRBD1	CASSFDRGPIQETQYF	TGTGCCAGCAGTTTCGACAGGGGACCCATCCAAGAGACCCAGTACTTC
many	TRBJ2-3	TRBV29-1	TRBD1	CSVSGTGHWDTQYF	TGCAGCGTGTCCGGGACAGGGCATTGGGATACGCAGTATTTT
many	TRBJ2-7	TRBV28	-	CASNRYDRVEQYF	TGTGCCAGCAACCGTTACGATAGGGTCGAGCAGTACTTC
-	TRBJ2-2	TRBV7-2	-	CASSLNFGGELFF	TGTGCCAGCAGCTTAAACTTCGGCGGGGAGCTGTTTTTT
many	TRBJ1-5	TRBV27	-	CASSLTAPINQPQHF	TGTGCCAGCAGTTTAACGGCGCCTATAAATCAGCCCCAGCATTTT
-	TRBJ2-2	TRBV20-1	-	CSASATNTGELFF	TGCAGTGCTAGTGCCACGAACACCGGGGAGCTGTTTTTT
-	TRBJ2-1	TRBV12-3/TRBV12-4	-	CATQNASFRGREQFF	TGTGCCACTCAAAACGCTAGCTTCCGAGGCAGAGAGCAGTTCTTC
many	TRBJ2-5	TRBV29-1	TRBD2	CSVAASGRTETQYF	TGCAGCGTTGCGGCTAGCGGGAGAACGGAGACCCAGTACTTC
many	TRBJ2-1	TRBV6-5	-	CASSYNTISYNEQFF	TGTGCCAGCAGTTACAATACGATCTCCTACAATGAGCAGTTCTTC
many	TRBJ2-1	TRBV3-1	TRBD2	CASSQGGLAGYNEQFF	TGTGCCAGCAGCCAAGGGGGACTAGCGGGATACAATGAGCAGTTCTTC
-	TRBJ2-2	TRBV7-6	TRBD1	CASNPGGAGELFF	TGTGCCAGCAACCCAGGGGGCGCGGGGGAGCTGTTTTTT
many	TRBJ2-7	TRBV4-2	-	CASSQETPESTEQYF	TGTGCCAGCAGCCAAGAAACGCCTGAGAGTACCGAGCAGTACTTC
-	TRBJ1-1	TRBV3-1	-	CASSHGGGSTEAFF	TGTGCCAGCAGCCATGGGGGGGGTAGCACTGAAGCTTTCTTT
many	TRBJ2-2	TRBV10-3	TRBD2	CAISESGRPTGELFF	TGTGCCATCAGCGAGAGCGGGAGACCCACCGGGGAGCTGTTTTTT
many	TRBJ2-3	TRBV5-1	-	CASSSGPGETDTQYF	TGCGCCAGCAGCTCAGGACCGGGAGAAACAGATACGCAGTATTTT
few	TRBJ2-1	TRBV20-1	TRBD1	CSALSTGTGGDNEQFF	TGCAGTGCCCTCTCAACCGGGACAGGGGGGGACAATGAGCAGTTCTTC
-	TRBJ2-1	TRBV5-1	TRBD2	CASSAGLGSPTDEQFF	TGCGCCAGCAGCGCTGGACTAGGATCACCTACGGATGAGCAGTTCTTC
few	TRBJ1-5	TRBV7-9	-	CASSQTESNQPQHF	TGTGCCAGCAGCCAAACAGAGAGCAATCAGCCCCAGCATTTT
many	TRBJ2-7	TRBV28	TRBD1	CASSLPASTGIHEQYF	TGTGCCAGCAGTTTACCCGCTTCGACAGGGATACACGAGCAGTACTTC
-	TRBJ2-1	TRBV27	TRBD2	CASMGLSGSFYEQFF	TGTGCCAGCATGGGCCTTAGCGGGAGTTTCTATGAGCAGTTCTTC
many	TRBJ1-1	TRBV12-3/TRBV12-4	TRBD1	CASRADRGTEAFF	TGTGCCAGCAGAGCGGACAGGGGAACTGAAGCTTTCTTT
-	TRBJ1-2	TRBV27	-	CASSFDGGFSGYTF	TGTGCCAGCAGTTTTGACGGGGGCTTTTCTGGCTACACCTTC
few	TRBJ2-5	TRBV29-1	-	CSVLALQETQYF	TGCAGCGTATTAGCGCTCCAAGAGACCCAGTACTTC
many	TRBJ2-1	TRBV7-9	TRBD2	CASSLSAGGSYNEQFF	TGTGCCAGCAGCTTATCGGCGGGAGGGTCCTACAATGAGCAGTTCTTC
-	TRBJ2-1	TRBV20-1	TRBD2	CSARDRLAGAYNEQFF	TGCAGTGCTAGAGATAGACTAGCGGGGGCCTACAATGAGCAGTTCTTC